The 5 T cell receptor beta chains below come from one sample, sequenced in a study of CD8 T cells in ankylosing spondylitis. Study observations and caveats: The study identified a TCR beta motif of under 10 highly homologous variants that appeared characteristic of ankylosing spondylitis blood.

In TCRdb, the 5' RACE reads were re-called with MiXCR into one record per CDR3 protein. The data hold fewer than 550,000 distinct CDR3 sequences, with roughly 5.3% observed a single time. These receptors have no known antigen. The sample consisted of blood, either unsorted or a sorted T cell fraction (not recorded which). These TCRs come from a male donor with ankylosing spondylitis.

Ten or more counts support this clonotype. The chain links TRBV25-1 to TRBJ2-3; D is unclear. From germline, CDR1 is MGHDK and CDR2 SYGVNS. V lost 3 bases and J lost 1, with 8 bases in between. The CDR3 loop spans 14 amino acids. The CDR3: CASSETSGTDTQYF. As DNA, the CDR3 is TGTGCCAGCAGTGAGACCTCGGGCACAGATACGCAGTATTTT.

This clonotype occurred many times. The genes are TRBV5-1 and TRBJ1-4, with no clear D. Germline V gives CDR1 SGHRS, CDR2 YFSETQ. This CDR3 has 16 amino acids. V was pared by 2 bases and J by 5 bases, with 16 bases between. The CDR3 loop is CASSLNPAGLNEKLFF. The DNA of the CDR3 is TGCGCCAGCAGCTTAAACCCCGCCGGCTTGAATGAAAAACTGTTTTTT. Combining the CDR3 with reference TRBV5-1 and TRBJ1-4 gives the whole variable domain KAGVTQTPRYLIKTRGQQVTLSCSPISGHRSVSWYQQTPGQGLQFLFEYFSETQRNKGNFPGRFSGRQFSNSRSEMNVSTLELGDSALYLCASSLNPAGLNEKLFFGSGTQLSVL.

This clonotype was observed a few times. The V gene is TRBV5-1, the J gene TRBJ2-1; possibly TRBD2 for D (5 bases). The CDR3 covers 17 residues. From germline, CDR1 is SGHRS and CDR2 YFSETQ. Trimming took off 2 bases at V and 4 bases at J, with 19 bases between the two ends. The CDR3 here is CASSFKRAGRVYNEQFF. Written as DNA, the CDR3 is TGCGCCAGCAGCTTCAAACGGGCGGGTCGGGTGTACAATGAGCAGTTCTTC.

This clonotype has a handful of counts. This chain links TRBV20-1 with TRBJ2-1; D is unresolved. Germline CDR1 reads DFQATT; CDR2 reads SNEGSKA (reference sequence). This CDR3 has 13 amino acids. V lost 6 bases and J lost 11, with 20 bases in between. Here the CDR3 reads CSAPTPQTQKQFF. Here the CDR3 DNA reads TGCAGTGCCCCTACCCCGCAAACACAAAAGCAGTTCTTC.

In this sample, this clonotype turned up many times. This chain joins TRBV11-2 and TRBJ2-7; D might be TRBD1 or TRBD2, each matching 5 bases. V shed 7 bases and J shed 0 bases, with 16 bases lying between them. Germline CDR1 and CDR2: SGHAT and FQNNGV. The CDR3 totals 15 residues. As DNA, the CDR3 is TGTGCCAGCACTCCCTATTTTGGGGGCTCCTACGAGCAGTACTTC. Protein sequence: CASTPYFGGSYEQYF.